The 13 T cell receptor beta chains listed next were all sequenced from one sample in a study of blood T cells in healthy people across ages. For the second PCR, which ran for 7 to 11 cycles, a sample-barcoded 5' primer and a J-beta primer mix were used. TCRdb reanalysed the 5' RACE reads using MiXCR and keeps one entry per CDR3 protein. The table lists approximately 1.5 million distinct CDR3 sequences, about 35% of them singletons. The sequencing input was blood. The receptors were gathered from a woman in her twenties or thirties in good health.

This clonotype was detected a few times. The chain joins TRBV29-1 to TRBJ2-3; TRBD1 matches 7 bases. Trimming cost V 6 bases and J 0 bases; bases outside gene matches: 9. The germline V gene encodes CDR1 SQVTM and CDR2 ANQGSEA. This CDR3 has 15 amino acids. CDR3 residues: CSVTGQATSTDTQYF. CDR3 in DNA: TGCAGCGTAACCGGACAGGCCACCAGCACAGATACGCAGTATTTT.

In its sample, this clonotype was seen a few times. V gene TRBV30 combines with J gene TRBJ1-2, with 9 bases lining up with TRBD1. Germline CDR1 is GTSNPN and CDR2 is SVGIG (reference sequence). V was pared by 8 bases and J by 2 bases, with 12 bases of the junction left unmatched. This CDR3 comprises 15 residues. The CDR3 here is CAEDRGMQVNYGYTF. In DNA, the CDR3 is TGTGCCGAGGACAGGGGCATGCAAGTCAACTATGGCTACACCTTC.

As for this clonotype: One end of the junction is discordant with germline, which a read error may explain. CDR3 sequence reads: CTSSLMLAGVEEQYF. The DNA for the CDR3 is TGTACCAGCAGTTTAATGCTAGCGGGAGTTGAGGAGCAGTACTTC. The chain couples TRBV28 to TRBJ2-5; 10 bases are shared with TRBD2. CDR1 is MDHEN and CDR2 is SYDVKM in the germline V gene. CDR3 length: 15 amino acids. The full variable domain, completed using reference TRBV28 and TRBJ2-5, is DVKVTQSSRYLVKRTGEKVFLECVQDMDHENMFWYRQDPGLGLRLIYFSYDVKMKEKGDIPEGYSVSREKKERFSLILESASTNQTSMYLCTSSLMLAGVEEQYFGPGTRLLVL.

This clonotype was seen more than once but under ten times. As DNA, the CDR3 is TGTGCCAGCAGCTTCCGGGAGGGGCGAACCGGGGAGCTGTTTTTT. Protein product: CASSFREGRTGELFF. The chain is built from TRBV7-8 and TRBJ2-2, with TRBD2 matching over 8 bases. The CDR3 totals 15 residues. After removal of 3 bases from V and 5 bases from J, the junction contained 5 bases not matched to a gene. Germline V gives CDR1 SGHVS, CDR2 FQNEAQ.

There are a few counts of this clonotype. The chain couples TRBV3-1 to TRBJ1-2; TRBD1 matches at 9 bases. The CDR3 is 16 amino acids. Germline trimming cut 1 base from V and 4 bases from J; bases unmatched to any gene: 7. Germline loops: CDR1 LGHDT, CDR2 YNNKEL (reference sequence). The CDR3 DNA follows: TGTGCCAGCAGCCAAGGACAGGGGGGAATTGGCTATGGCTACACCTTC. Translated, it gives CASSQGQGGIGYGYTF. Using reference TRBV3-1 and TRBJ1-2 for the parts outside the CDR3, the full variable domain is DTAVSQTPKYLVTQMGNDKSIKCEQNLGHDTMYWYKQDSKKFLKIMFSYNNKELIINETVPNRFSPKSPDKAHLNLHINSLELGDSAVYFCASSQGQGGIGYGYTFGSGTRLTVV.

The chain links TRBV6-2 or TRBV6-3 to TRBJ1-5; no reliable D call. Germline V lookup: CDR1 MNHEY, CDR2 SVGEGT. Trimming removed 7 bases at V and 0 bases at J, with 16 bases between. The length of the CDR3 is 16 residues. CDR3 nucleotide sequence: TGTGCCAGCATTCTTCTTGGGGTGTATAGCAATCAGCCCCAGCATTTT. It is translated as CASILLGVYSNQPQHF.

This clonotype was counted a few times. The chain links TRBV12-3 or TRBV12-4 to TRBJ2-7; a possible D gene is TRBD1 (6 bases). This CDR3 has 16 residues. V was clipped by 4 bases and J by 4 bases, with 20 bases between them. CDR3 sequence: CASSSWGTQTPYEQYF. The CDR3 bases are TGTGCCAGCAGTTCCTGGGGGACACAAACACCGTACGAGCAGTACTTC.

There are a few counts of this clonotype. The chain carries TRBV3-1 and TRBJ2-1; D unresolved. CDR3 length equals 15 residues. V was cut by 1 base and J by 2 bases, with 9 bases left in between. The germline gives CDR1 LGHDT, CDR2 YNNKEL (reference sequence). The CDR3 DNA sequence: TGTGCCAGCAGCCAAGCTGTAGGCACCTACAATGAGCAGTTCTTC. Translated, it gives CASSQAVGTYNEQFF.

The chain uses TRBV6-1 and TRBJ2-1; 8 positions agree with TRBD1. With V trimmed by 8 bases and J by 5 bases, 17 bases remained unmatched. This CDR3 has 17 residues. CDR1 MNHNS and CDR2 SASEGT come from the germline V gene. The CDR3 coding sequence is TGTGCCAGCGGTGGGATCGGAGACAGGGGTAGGGACAATGAGCAGTTCTTC. Protein product: CASGGIGDRGRDNEQFF.

The gene calls are TRBV9 and TRBJ2-1; D might be TRBD1 (6 bases). The CDR3 contains 11 residues. CDR1 and CDR2 (germline): SGDLS, YYNGEE. The V and J ends lost 0 bases and 12 bases respectively, with 7 bases between them. The CDR3 loop is CASSVGRGQFF. In nucleotides, the CDR3 is TGTGCCAGCAGCGTAGGCAGGGGGCAGTTCTTC. The full variable domain, in which reference TRBV9 and TRBJ2-1 provide the parts outside the CDR3, is DSGVTQTPKHLITATGQRVTLRCSPRSGDLSVYWYQQSLDQGLQFLIQYYNGEERAKGNILERFSAQQFPDLHSELNLSSLELGDSALYFCASSVGRGQFFGPGTRLTVL.

In DNA form, the CDR3 reads TGTGCCTGGAGTGTACTTACAGGTTTTGGGGAGCAGTACTTC. It yields the protein CAWSVLTGFGEQYF. The chain combines TRBV30 with TRBJ2-7; D may be TRBD1 (5 bases). The CDR3 extends over 14 amino acids. Trimming took 0 bases from V and 7 from J, leaving 16 bases between them. The V gene's germline CDR1 is GTSNPN and CDR2 SVGIG (reference sequence).

This clonotype was detected a few times. The V gene is TRBV4-1, the J gene TRBJ2-7; D is tentatively TRBD1 or TRBD2 (6 bases each). This CDR3 spans 13 amino acids. Germline V gives CDR1 MGHRA, CDR2 YSYEKL. Trimming took 7 bases from V and 0 from J, leaving 10 bases between them. The CDR3 is CASKGGFSYEQYF. The CDR3 DNA reads as TGCGCCAGCAAGGGGGGATTCTCCTACGAGCAGTACTTC.

This clonotype was seen only a few times. V gene TRBV18 combines with J gene TRBJ2-7; no definite D call. Deletions cut 3 bases from V and 0 bases from J, with 12 bases between. The CDR3 loop spans 15 amino acids. CDR1 KGHSH and CDR2 LQKENI come from the germline V gene. CDR3 DNA sequence: TGTGCCAGCTCACCTGCCGACTCGAGCTCCTACGAGCAGTACTTC. Protein product: CASSPADSSSYEQYF.